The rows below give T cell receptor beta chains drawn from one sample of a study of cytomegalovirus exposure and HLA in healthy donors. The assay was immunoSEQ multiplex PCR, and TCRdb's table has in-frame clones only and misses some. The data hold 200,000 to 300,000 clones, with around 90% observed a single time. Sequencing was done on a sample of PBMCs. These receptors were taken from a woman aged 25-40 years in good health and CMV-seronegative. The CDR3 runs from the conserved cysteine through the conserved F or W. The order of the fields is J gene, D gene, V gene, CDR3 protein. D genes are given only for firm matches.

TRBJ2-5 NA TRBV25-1 CASSVGYWAGETQYF
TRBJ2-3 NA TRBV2 CASSEKRSDTQYF
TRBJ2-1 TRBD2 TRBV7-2 CASSLQASGRKNNEQFF
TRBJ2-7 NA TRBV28 CASTPPGSYEQYF
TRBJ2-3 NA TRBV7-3 CASSSGPQADTQYF
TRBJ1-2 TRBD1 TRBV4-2 CASSQDKRQGDYGYTF
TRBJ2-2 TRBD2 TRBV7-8 CASSLVVAGATGELFF
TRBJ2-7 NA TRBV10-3 CAIRETGTNYEQYF
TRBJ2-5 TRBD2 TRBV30 CAWSVPPWTSGSLYQETQYF
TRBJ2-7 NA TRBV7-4 CASSLGRDMRDSYEQYF
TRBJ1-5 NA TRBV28 CASSLGGPANQPQHF
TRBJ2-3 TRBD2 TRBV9 CASSVATSGRRDTQYF
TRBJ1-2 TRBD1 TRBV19 CASSPGQGVFYGYTF
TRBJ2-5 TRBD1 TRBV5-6 CASSFLTGTNQETQYF
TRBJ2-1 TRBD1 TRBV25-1 CASSRIVDRKPYNEQFF
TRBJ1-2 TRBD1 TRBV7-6 CASSLDGQGDSGYTF
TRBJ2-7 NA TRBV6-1 CASSEGSGWTSSYEQYF
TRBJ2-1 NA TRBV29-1 CSVGSLGAGPYNEQFF
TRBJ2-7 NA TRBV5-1 CASSLGTAEQYF
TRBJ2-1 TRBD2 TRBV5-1 CASSLDGAGGPGNEQFF
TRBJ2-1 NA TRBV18 CASSPPVYNEQFF
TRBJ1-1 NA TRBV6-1 CASSGQVAEAFF
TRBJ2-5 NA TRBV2 CASTAQETQYF
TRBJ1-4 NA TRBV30 CAWNSRLSANEKLFF
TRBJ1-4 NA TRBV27 CASSSHEDITGDGTNEKLFF
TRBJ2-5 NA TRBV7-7 CASWPSELLRETQYF
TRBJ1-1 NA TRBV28 CASSSEDRGEAFF
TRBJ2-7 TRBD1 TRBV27 CASSLETRAGGLYEQYF
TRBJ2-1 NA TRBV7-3 CASSLGAGEQFF
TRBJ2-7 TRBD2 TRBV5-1 CASSLEASGSDEQYF
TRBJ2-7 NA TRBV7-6 CASSLLGQGGIDEQYF